The T cell receptor beta chain under discussion was sequenced for a study of human T cells and chemical hapten exposure. The overall study: Recorded diagnoses among the mostly female patients were alopecia areata, totalis or universalis.

This CDR3 is built from 14 residues. Looked up from germline, CDR1 is LGHNA and CDR2 is YNFKEQ. V lost 5 bases to trimming and J lost 2 bases, with 11 bases between them. TCRdb independently ran MiXCR on the RACE reads; one entry per CDR3 protein. The table has around 150,000 distinct CDR3 sequences, 14% seen once; the top ten hold 1.7%. Time point of the sample: patch test 1, 2 weeks after DPC sensitization. The treatment denotes: therapeutic diphenylcyclopropenone sensitization with weekly scalp DPC. This TCR came from a woman under 40 with alopecia areata. Some clones in this sample may be carry-over from other donors' samples. The sequencing used whole blood, collected in connection with sensitization to the hapten diphenylcyclopropenone (DPC). The rearrangement joins TRBV4-2 to TRBJ2-3, with no clear D. CDR3 nucleotides: TGTGCCAGCAGCAGTCGTAGGTCCACAGATACGCAGTATTTT. Translated, it gives CASSSRRSTDTQYF.